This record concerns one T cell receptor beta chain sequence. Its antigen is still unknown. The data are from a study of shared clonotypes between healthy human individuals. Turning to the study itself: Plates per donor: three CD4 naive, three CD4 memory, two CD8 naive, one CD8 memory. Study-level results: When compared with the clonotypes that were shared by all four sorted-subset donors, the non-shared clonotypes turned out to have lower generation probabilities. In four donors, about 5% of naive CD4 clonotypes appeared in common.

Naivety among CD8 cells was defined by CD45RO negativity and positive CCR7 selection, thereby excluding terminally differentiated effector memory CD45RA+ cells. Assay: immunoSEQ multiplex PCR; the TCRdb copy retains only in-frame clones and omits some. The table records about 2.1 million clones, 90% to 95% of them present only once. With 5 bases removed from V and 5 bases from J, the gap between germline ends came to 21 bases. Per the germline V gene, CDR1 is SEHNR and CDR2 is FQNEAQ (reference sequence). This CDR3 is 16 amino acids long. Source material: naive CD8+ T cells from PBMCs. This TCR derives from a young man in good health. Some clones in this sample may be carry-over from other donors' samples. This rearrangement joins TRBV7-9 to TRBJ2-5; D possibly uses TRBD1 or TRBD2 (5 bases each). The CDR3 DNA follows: TGTGCCAGCAGCCCACACCCCGGGAAGGGGAAGGAGACCCAGTACTTC. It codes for CASSPHPGKGKETQYF.